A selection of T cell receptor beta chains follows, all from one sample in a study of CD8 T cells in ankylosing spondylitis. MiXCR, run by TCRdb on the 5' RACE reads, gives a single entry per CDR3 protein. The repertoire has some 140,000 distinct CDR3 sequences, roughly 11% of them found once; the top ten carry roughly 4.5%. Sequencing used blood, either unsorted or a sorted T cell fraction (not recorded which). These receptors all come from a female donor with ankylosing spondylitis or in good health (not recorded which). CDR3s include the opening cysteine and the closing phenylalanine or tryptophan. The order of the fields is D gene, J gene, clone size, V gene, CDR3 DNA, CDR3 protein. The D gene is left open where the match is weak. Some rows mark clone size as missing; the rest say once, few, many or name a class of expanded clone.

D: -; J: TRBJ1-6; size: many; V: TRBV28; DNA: TGTGCCAGCAGCCCTGGGGGCCAAACCTATAATTCACCCCTCCACTTT; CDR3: CASSPGGQTYNSPLHF
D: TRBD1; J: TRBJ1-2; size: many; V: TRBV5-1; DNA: TGCGCCAGCAGCTCGACCCGGACAGGTGGCTACAGGACCTTC; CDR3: CASSSTRTGGYRTF
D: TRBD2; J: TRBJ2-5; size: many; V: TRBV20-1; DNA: TGCAGTGCTAGACCCCAGACTAGCGGGGGGGCGGAGACCCAGTACTTC; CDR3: CSARPQTSGGAETQYF
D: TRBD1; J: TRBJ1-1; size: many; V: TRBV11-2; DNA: TGTGCCAGCAGCCCTAGTAGGGGGCTTCAAGCTTTCTTT; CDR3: CASSPSRGLQAFF
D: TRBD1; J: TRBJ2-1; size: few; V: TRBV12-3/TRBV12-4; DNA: TGTGCCAGCAGTCGACAGGGAAGAGGATACAATGAGCAGTTCTTC; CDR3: CASSRQGRGYNEQFF
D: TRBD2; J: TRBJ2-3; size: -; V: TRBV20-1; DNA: TGTAGTGCTAGAGATTTTCGGGAGGGCCGCACAGATACGCAGTATTTT; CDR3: CSARDFREGRTDTQYF
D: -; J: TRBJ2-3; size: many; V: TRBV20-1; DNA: TGCAGTGCTAGAGAGTTGGCGCGACCTGGAGATACGCAGTATTTT; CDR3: CSARELARPGDTQYF
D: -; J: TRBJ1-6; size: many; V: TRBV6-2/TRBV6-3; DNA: TGTGCCAGCAGTTACTTAGGCTCGGCAGCGAATTCACCCCTCCACTTT; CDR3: CASSYLGSAANSPLHF
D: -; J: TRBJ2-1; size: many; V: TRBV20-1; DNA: TGCAGTGCTAGTCCCCCCCAAGAGGCCTACAATGAGCAGTTCTTC; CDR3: CSASPPQEAYNEQFF
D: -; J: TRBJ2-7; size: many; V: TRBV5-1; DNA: TGCGCCAGCAGCTTGCCAGGGTCTCTCTACGAGCAGTACTTC; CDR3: CASSLPGSLYEQYF
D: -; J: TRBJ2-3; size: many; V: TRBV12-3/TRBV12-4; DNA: TGTGCCAGCAGTATAGGGCTCACAGATACGCAGTATTTT; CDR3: CASSIGLTDTQYF
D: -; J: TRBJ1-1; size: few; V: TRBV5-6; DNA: TGTGCCAGCAGCCTTCGGGGGGCGGGGAACACTGAAGCTTTCTTT; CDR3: CASSLRGAGNTEAFF
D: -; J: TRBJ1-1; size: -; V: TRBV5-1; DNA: TGCGCCAGCAGCTTGGGGTTTGGAACCGGGTACACTGAAGCTTTCTTT; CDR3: CASSLGFGTGYTEAFF
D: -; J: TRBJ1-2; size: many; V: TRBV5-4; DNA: TGTGCCAGCAGCAGCAGGGGCATGTTCGGGGGCTACACCTTC; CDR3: CASSSRGMFGGYTF
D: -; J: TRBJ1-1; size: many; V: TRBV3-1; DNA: TGTGCCAGCAGCCAAGAAGGGAGGGCTGAAGCTTTCTTT; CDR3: CASSQEGRAEAFF
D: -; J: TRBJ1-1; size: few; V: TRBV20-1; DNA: TGCAGTGCTAGTCGGAGCATGAACACTGAAGCTTTCTTT; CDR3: CSASRSMNTEAFF
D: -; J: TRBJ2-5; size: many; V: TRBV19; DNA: TGTGCCAGTATCACTAGCCGAGAGACCCAGTACTTC; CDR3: CASITSRETQYF
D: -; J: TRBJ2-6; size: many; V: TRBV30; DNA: TGTGCCTGGAGACGGGGCAGGTTACCCTCTGGGGCCAACGTCCTGACTTTC; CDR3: CAWRRGRLPSGANVLTF
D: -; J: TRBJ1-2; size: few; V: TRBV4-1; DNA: TGCGCCAGCAGCCAAGCTTCCAGAAGCTATGGCTACACCTTC; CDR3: CASSQASRSYGYTF
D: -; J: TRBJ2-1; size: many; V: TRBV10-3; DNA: TGTGCCTTCCCATTGGAGCAGTTCTTC; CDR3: CAFPLEQFF
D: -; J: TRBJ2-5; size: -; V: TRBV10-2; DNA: TGCGCCAGCAGGGACAGTTCAAGGGAGACCCAGTACTTC; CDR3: CASRDSSRETQYF
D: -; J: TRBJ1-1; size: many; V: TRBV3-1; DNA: TGTGCCAGCAGCCAGAGGTCCAGGTCGAACACTGAAGCTTTCTTT; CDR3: CASSQRSRSNTEAFF
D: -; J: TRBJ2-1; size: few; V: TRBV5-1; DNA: TGCGCCAGCAAGAGTAGCTCCTACAATGAGCAGTTCTTC; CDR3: CASKSSSYNEQFF
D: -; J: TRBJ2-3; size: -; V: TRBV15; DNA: TGTGCCACCAGCCCCGGCTCCAGTTCTAGCACAGATACGCAGTATTTT; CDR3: CATSPGSSSSTDTQYF
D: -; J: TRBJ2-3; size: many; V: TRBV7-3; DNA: TGTGCCAGCAGCCCTTTAGGACAGCCCACAGATACGCAGTATTTT; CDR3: CASSPLGQPTDTQYF
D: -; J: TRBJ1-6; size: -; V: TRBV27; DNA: TGTGCCAGCAGTTTGGGGTCCGCAGGACGCAATTCACCCCTCCACTTT; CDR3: CASSLGSAGRNSPLHF
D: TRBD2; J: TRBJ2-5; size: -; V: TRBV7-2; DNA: TGTGCCAGCAGCACCCCCAATTTTAGGGAGGGTAGTGGAGAGACCCAGTACTTC; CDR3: CASSTPNFREGSGETQYF
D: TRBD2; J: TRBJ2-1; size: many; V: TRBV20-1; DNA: TGCAGTGCTAGCGTACTAGCGGAGCTGAATGAGCAGTTCTTC; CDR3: CSASVLAELNEQFF
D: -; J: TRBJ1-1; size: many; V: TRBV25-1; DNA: TGTGCCAGCAGTGAAGGTACGCCGGACTCTGAAGCTTTCTTT; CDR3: CASSEGTPDSEAFF
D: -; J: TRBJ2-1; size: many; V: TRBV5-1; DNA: TGCGCCAGCAGCTTCGGGGGCGGTGAGCAGTTCTTC; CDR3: CASSFGGGEQFF
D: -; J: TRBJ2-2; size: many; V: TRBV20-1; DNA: TGCAGTAAGCCGGGACCTAACACCGGGGAGCTGTTTTTT; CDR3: CSKPGPNTGELFF
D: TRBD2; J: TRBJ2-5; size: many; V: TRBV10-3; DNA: TGTGCCATCAGTGCGACTAGCTCGGTGGAGACCCAGTACTTC; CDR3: CAISATSSVETQYF
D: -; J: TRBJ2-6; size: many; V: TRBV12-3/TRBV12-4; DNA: TGTGCCAGCAGTTTCGGGTGGGCCAACGTCCTGACTTTC; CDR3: CASSFGWANVLTF
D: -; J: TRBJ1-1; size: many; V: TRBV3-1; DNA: TGTGCCAGCAGCCCCGGACAGTTAATAACTTTCTTT; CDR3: CASSPGQLITFF
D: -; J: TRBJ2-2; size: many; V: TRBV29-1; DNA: TGCAGCGTTGATTCCCGGTCCACCGGGGAGCTGTTTTTT; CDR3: CSVDSRSTGELFF
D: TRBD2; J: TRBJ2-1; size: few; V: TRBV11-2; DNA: TGTGCCAGCAGCTACACGGCGACTAGCGGCTACAATGAGCAGTTCTTC; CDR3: CASSYTATSGYNEQFF
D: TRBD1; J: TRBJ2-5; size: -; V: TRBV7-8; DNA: TGTGCCAGCAGCTTATATTCTGGGACAGGGGAGACCCAGTACTTC; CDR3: CASSLYSGTGETQYF
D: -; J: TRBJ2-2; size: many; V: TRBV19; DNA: TGTGCCAGTAGTCTCCAGGGGTTCGGGGAGCTGTTTTTT; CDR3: CASSLQGFGELFF
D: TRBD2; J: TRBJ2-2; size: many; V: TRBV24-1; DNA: TGTGCCACCAGTGATTTTGGGACTAGCGGGGCCGGGGAGCTGTTTTTT; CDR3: CATSDFGTSGAGELFF
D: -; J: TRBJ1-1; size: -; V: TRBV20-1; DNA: TGCAGTAACCGCTTTAGGGGGTCGTACACTGAAGCTTTCTTT; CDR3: CSNRFRGSYTEAFF
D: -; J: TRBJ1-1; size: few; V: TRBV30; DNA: TGTGCCTGGAGTTCCCCAGAACTGTACACTGAAGCTTTCTTT; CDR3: CAWSSPELYTEAFF
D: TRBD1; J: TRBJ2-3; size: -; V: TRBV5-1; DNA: TGCGCCAGCAGCGAGGGACAGCCCCTCACAGATACGCAGTATTTT; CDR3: CASSEGQPLTDTQYF
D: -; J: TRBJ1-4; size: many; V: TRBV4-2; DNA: TGTGCCAGCAGCCTGGGAGTCCTTGAAAAACTGTTTTTT; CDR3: CASSLGVLEKLFF
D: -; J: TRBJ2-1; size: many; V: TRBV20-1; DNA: TGCAGTGCTAGAGGGATTGCCCGGACAGACTACAATGAGCAGTTCTTC; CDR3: CSARGIARTDYNEQFF
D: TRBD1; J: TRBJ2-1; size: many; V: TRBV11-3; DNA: TGTGCCAGCAGCAGGGACAGAAGCTCCTACAATGAGCAGTTCTTC; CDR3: CASSRDRSSYNEQFF
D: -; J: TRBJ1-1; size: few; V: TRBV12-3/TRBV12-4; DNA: TGTGCCAGCACCGAAAGCACTGAAGCTTTCTTT; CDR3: CASTESTEAFF
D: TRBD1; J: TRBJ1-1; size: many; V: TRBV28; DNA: TGTGCCAGCAGTTTAGGCAACATTGGGACAGCCTCTGAGGATGCTTTCTTT; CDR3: CASSLGNIGTASEDAFF
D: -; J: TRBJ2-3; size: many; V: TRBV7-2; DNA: TGTGCCAGCAGCTTAGCTAGCACAGATACGCAGTATTTT; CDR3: CASSLASTDTQYF
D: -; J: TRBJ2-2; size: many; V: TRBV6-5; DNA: TGTGCCAGCAAGGGAGAATACGGGGAGCTGTTTTTT; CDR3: CASKGEYGELFF
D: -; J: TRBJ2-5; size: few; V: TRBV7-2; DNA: TGTGCCAGCAGATGGGCTAACCAAGAGACCCAGTACTTC; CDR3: CASRWANQETQYF
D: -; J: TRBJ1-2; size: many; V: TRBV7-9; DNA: TGTGCCAGCAGCCCAGGGGTCGTACCGATCTATGGCTACACCTTC; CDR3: CASSPGVVPIYGYTF
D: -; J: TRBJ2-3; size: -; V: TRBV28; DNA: TGTGCCAGCTGCAGGGGAGGCCCCACAGATACGCAGTATTTT; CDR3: CASCRGGPTDTQYF
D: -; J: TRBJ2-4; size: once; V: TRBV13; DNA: TGTGCCAGCAGCGAAAGCCAGGTAGCCAAAAACATTCAGTACTTC; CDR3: CASSESQVAKNIQYF
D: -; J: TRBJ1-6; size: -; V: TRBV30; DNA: TGTGCCTGGAGCAGGGGATCACCCCTCCACTTT; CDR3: CAWSRGSPLHF